Presented here are 29 T cell receptor beta chains from one specimen sequenced in a study of cytomegalovirus exposure and HLA in healthy donors. Profiled with immunoSEQ multiplex PCR; TCRdb holds only in-frame clones, not every one. The sample has roughly 50,000 clones, 93% seen once; the top ten hold more than 1.5%. What was sequenced was PBMCs. These receptors were collected from a young woman in good health and CMV-seropositive.

This rearrangement joins TRBV5-5 to TRBJ1-2; no definite D call. Germline loops: CDR1 SGHKS, CDR2 YYEKEE (reference sequence). The V end was cut by 4 bases, the J end by 8 bases, with 18 bases between. This CDR3 comprises 14 residues. The CDR3 region is CASSPNPGSIGYTF. Here the CDR3 DNA reads TGTGCCAGCAGCCCGAACCCGGGGTCGATCGGCTACACCTTC.

V gene TRBV10-3 combines with J gene TRBJ1-1, with D perhaps TRBD1 (6 bases). CDR1 is ENHRY and CDR2 is SYGVKD in the germline V gene. Trimming stripped 6 bases from V and 6 bases from J, with 20 bases between. CDR3 length equals 15 residues. The chain's CDR3 is CAISGAGAAVAEAFF. The CDR3 nucleotides read TGTGCCATCAGCGGCGCAGGGGCAGCCGTAGCTGAAGCTTTCTTT.

The chain is built from TRBV19 and TRBJ1-2; the D is unclear. Trimming stripped 9 bases from V and 1 base from J, with 12 bases between. The CDR3 covers 13 residues. CDR1 is LNHDA and CDR2 is SQIVND in the germline V gene (reference sequence). DNA for the CDR3: TGTGCCAGCCGCCAGGACTTTAACTATGGCTACACCTTC. It translates to CASRQDFNYGYTF.

This chain uses TRBV4-1 with TRBJ1-1; D is undetermined. The V end lost 1 base, the J end lost 2 bases, and 11 bases lay between the germline ends. The germline gives CDR1 MGHRA, CDR2 YSYEKL. This CDR3 comprises 15 residues. CDR3 nucleotide sequence: TGCGCCAGCAGCCAAGTACCGGGGTCCAACACTGAAGCTTTCTTT. Its translation: CASSQVPGSNTEAFF.

This sequence joins TRBV7-2 and TRBJ2-3; D is possibly TRBD2 (5 bases). CDR1 SGHTA and CDR2 FQGNSA come from the germline V gene. With 4 bases removed from V and 5 bases from J, the gap between germline ends came to 19 bases. This CDR3 region has 16 residues. The DNA of the CDR3 is TGTGCCAGCAGCTCCGAGGTCGGTCTAGCTGGAGATACGCAGTATTTT. It codes for CASSSEVGLAGDTQYF.

J is TRBJ1-2 and V is TRBV27; no clear D. CDR3 length: 14 residues. V was cut by 2 bases and J by 5 bases, with 12 bases left in between. CDR1 and CDR2 from the germline V gene are MNHEY and SMNVEV (reference sequence). This CDR3 is CASSLMVGPYGYTF. The CDR3 coding sequence is TGTGCCAGCAGTTTAATGGTTGGGCCGTATGGCTACACCTTC.

The chain carries TRBV7-2 and TRBJ2-7; TRBD2 aligns across 12 bases. With 1 base clipped from V and 6 bases from J, the junction kept 10 bases outside the gene matches. From germline, CDR1 is SGHTA and CDR2 FQGNSA. This CDR3 has 17 amino acids. The CDR3, as DNA: TGTGCCAGCAGCTTAGACTGGACTAGCGGGGAGGCTCGCGAGCAGTACTTC. This encodes CASSLDWTSGEAREQYF.

The chain uses TRBV19 and TRBJ1-2; D is unclear. Between the trimmed V and J ends, which lost 1 base and 9 bases, there was a span of 12 bases. The CDR3 totals 13 residues. The germline gives CDR1 LNHDA, CDR2 SQIVND (reference sequence). The chain's CDR3 is CASSIGPGSSYTF. The DNA of the CDR3 is TGTGCCAGTAGTATAGGCCCGGGGTCGAGCTACACCTTC.

V is TRBV15 and J is TRBJ1-2; D is unresolved. V lost 0 bases and J 8 bases, leaving 19 bases between the germline ends. Germline loops: CDR1 LNHNV, CDR2 YYDKDF (reference sequence). The CDR3 extends over 16 amino acids. The CDR3 here is CATSRDRVSQDQGYTF. In DNA form, the CDR3 reads TGTGCCACCAGCAGAGATCGAGTGTCGCAGGATCAAGGCTACACCTTC. Full variable domain (remainder filled in from reference TRBV15 and TRBJ1-2): DAMVIQNPRYQVTQFGKPVTLSCSQTLNHNVMYWYQQKSSQAPKLLFHYYDKDFNNEADTPDNFQSRRPNTSFCFLDIRSPGLGDTAMYLCATSRDRVSQDQGYTFGSGTRLTVV.

V is TRBV25-1 and J is TRBJ1-2; the D gene is possibly TRBD1 (6 bases). Trimming left V 4 bases short and J 2 bases short, with 8 bases between. Germline V lookup: CDR1 MGHDK, CDR2 SYGVNS. This CDR3 spans 13 amino acids. The CDR3 nucleotides are TGTGCCAGCAGTGTGACAGGAAACTATGGCTACACCTTC. Its translation is CASSVTGNYGYTF.

DNA of the CDR3: TGTGCCAGTAGTAGCCCTGGGGCTAGCGGGCGAAAAAACATTCAGTACTTC. Translating it yields CASSSPGASGRKNIQYF. This rearrangement joins TRBV19 to TRBJ2-4; 8 nucleotides match TRBD2. The germline CDR1 and CDR2 sequences are LNHDA and SQIVND (reference sequence). V gave up 4 bases and J gave up 4 bases; unmatched junction bases: 12. CDR3 length: 17 amino acids.

This chain uses TRBV10-2 with TRBJ1-2; D is uncertain. CDR3 length: 11 amino acids. Trimming removed 3 bases at V and 8 bases at J, with 7 bases between. Germline V CDR1 and CDR2: WSHSY, SAAADI. The CDR3: CASSDPGGYTF. In nucleotides, the CDR3 is TGCGCCAGCAGTGACCCGGGAGGCTACACCTTC.

The chain has TRBV18 and TRBJ2-7, with a weak D call TRBD2 (6 bases). Germline V gene lookup returns CDR1 KGHSH and CDR2 LQKENI. The CDR3 runs to 13 residues. The V end was cut by 3 bases, the J end by 3 bases, with 9 bases between. The CDR3: CASSPGLIYEQYF. The CDR3 DNA reads as TGTGCCAGCTCACCGGGACTGATCTACGAGCAGTACTTC.

In this sample, this clone turned up once. The chain recombines TRBV11-2 with TRBJ1-2; TRBD1 aligns across 7 bases. The V gene end was trimmed by 5 bases and the J gene end by 8 bases; junction bases not matched to a gene: 8. The CDR3 totals 13 residues. Germline values: CDR1 SGHAT, CDR2 FQNNGV. The CDR3 DNA sequence: TGTGCCAGCAGCCCAGGTGACAGGGACGGCTACACCTTC. It yields the protein CASSPGDRDGYTF.

This rearrangement joins TRBV9 to TRBJ2-2; TRBD1 is a possible D gene (5 bases). The V gene lost 4 bases and the J gene lost 4 bases, with 8 bases spanning the gap. Germline values: CDR1 SGDLS, CDR2 YYNGEE. The CDR3 runs to 13 residues. The CDR3, as DNA: TGTGCCAGCAGCCTAAGGGGCACCGGGGAGCTGTTTTTT. Amino acids: CASSLRGTGELFF.

The rearrangement uses TRBV6-5 and TRBJ2-7, with 8 bases matching TRBD2. J was trimmed by 5 bases and V by 1 base; bases with no gene match: 7. Germline-derived CDR1 and CDR2 are MNHEY and SVGAGI. There are 15 residues in the CDR3. CDR3 in amino acids: CASSYLAGGQDEQYF. In nucleotides, the CDR3 is TGTGCCAGCAGTTACTTGGCGGGGGGCCAGGACGAGCAGTACTTC.

This sequence joins TRBV19 and TRBJ2-7; no reliable D call. V was pared by 5 bases and J by 3 bases, with 11 bases between. The CDR3 consists of 13 residues. Per the germline V gene, CDR1 is LNHDA and CDR2 is SQIVND (reference sequence). The CDR3 loop reads CASSVAGDYEQYF. CDR3 coding DNA: TGTGCCAGTAGTGTTGCAGGCGACTACGAGCAGTACTTC.

The V call is TRBV7-9, the J call TRBJ2-1, with a possible D match to TRBD2 (6 bases). Per the germline V gene, CDR1 is SEHNR and CDR2 is FQNEAQ (reference sequence). This CDR3 is built from 16 residues. The germline V and J ends were trimmed by 2 bases and 0 bases, with 11 bases remaining between them. The CDR3 DNA follows: TGTGCCAGCAGCTTACTGGAGGGGATCTCCTACAATGAGCAGTTCTTC. Its translation: CASSLLEGISYNEQFF.

This clone was picked up one time. The CDR3 DNA reads TGCGCCAGCAGCCAAGATGGGGGACAGGGAGTAGTGAACGAGCAGTACTTC. Amino acids: CASSQDGGQGVVNEQYF. The rearrangement uses TRBV4-3 and TRBJ2-7; 9 bases are shared with TRBD1. The CDR3 covers 17 residues. Unmatched junction bases numbered 11, after V lost 0 bases and J lost 5 bases. CDR1 LGHNA and CDR2 YSLEER come from the germline V gene.

V and J are TRBV10-2 and TRBJ2-5, with D perhaps matching TRBD2 (6 bases). The ends were cut back, 10 bases at V and 2 bases at J, with 17 bases in the middle. From germline, CDR1 is WSHSY and CDR2 SAAADI. The CDR3 sequence is 14 residues long. Here the CDR3 reads CATLSSAKQETQYF. The CDR3 coding sequence is TGCGCCACCCTTTCTAGCGCCAAACAAGAGACCCAGTACTTC.

The chain is built from TRBV18 and TRBJ2-1; 15 positions match TRBD2. The CDR3 is made up of 15 amino acids. CDR1 KGHSH and CDR2 LQKENI come from the germline V gene. V was clipped by 2 bases and J by 7 bases; unmatched bases: 0. In nucleotides, the CDR3 is TGTGCCAGCTCACCAGGACTAGCGGGGGGGAATGAGCAGTTCTTC. Translating gives CASSPGLAGGNEQFF.

V is TRBV9 and J is TRBJ1-2; TRBD1 agrees at 7 bases. V lost 3 bases, J lost 4 bases, and 12 bases stayed unmatched. CDR1 SGDLS and CDR2 YYNGEE come from the germline V gene. The CDR3 runs 16 residues. The CDR3 bases are TGTGCCAGCAGCGCGGACCCCGAGGCAGGGGGCTATGGCTACACCTTC. Amino acids: CASSADPEAGGYGYTF. Complete variable domain (other parts from reference TRBV9 and TRBJ1-2): DSGVTQTPKHLITATGQRVTLRCSPRSGDLSVYWYQQSLDQGLQFLIQYYNGEERAKGNILERFSAQQFPDLHSELNLSSLELGDSALYFCASSADPEAGGYGYTFGSGTRLTVV.

The chain carries TRBV30 and TRBJ1-5; possibly TRBD1 for D (6 bases). V dropped 2 bases and J dropped 3 bases, with 14 bases sitting between them. The CDR3 loop spans 15 amino acids. Per germline, CDR1 GTSNPN and CDR2 SVGIG (reference sequence). CDR3 sequence (DNA): TGTGCCTGGAGTCATACAGGGTCCTACAATCAGCCCCAGCATTTT. Protein sequence: CAWSHTGSYNQPQHF.

The J gene is TRBJ1-2, the V gene TRBV6-1; no clear D gene. Germline values: CDR1 MNHNS, CDR2 SASEGT. This CDR3 is built from 14 residues. The germline V and J ends were trimmed by 3 bases and 2 bases, with 10 bases remaining between them. CDR3 nucleotide sequence: TGTGCCAGCAGTGATATGGGCGGGAACTATGGCTACACCTTC. It encodes CASSDMGGNYGYTF.

This chain joins TRBV5-1 and TRBJ1-2; D remains ambiguous. The length of the CDR3 is 14 residues. Germline CDR1 is SGHRS and CDR2 is YFSETQ. Trimming took off 8 bases at V and 8 bases at J, with 22 bases between the two ends. This chain's CDR3 is CASRQVPGFGGYTF. CDR3 coding DNA: TGCGCCAGTAGGCAGGTGCCGGGATTCGGGGGCTACACCTTC.

The chain employs TRBV10-3 and TRBJ1-2; D is undetermined. Per germline, CDR1 ENHRY and CDR2 SYGVKD. V was cut by 3 bases and J by 2 bases, with 16 bases left in between. The length of the CDR3 is 16 residues. CDR3 loop: CAISDWNSGPNYGYTF. The DNA of the CDR3 is TGTGCCATCAGTGACTGGAACTCTGGGCCAAACTATGGCTACACCTTC.

The gene calls are TRBV19 and TRBJ1-4; no clear D. The CDR3 consists of 11 residues. The germline V and J ends were trimmed by 10 bases and 4 bases, with 7 bases remaining between them. The germline V gene encodes CDR1 LNHDA and CDR2 SQIVND (reference sequence). The CDR3 coding sequence is TGTGCCACCAGGTTTAATGAAAAACTGTTTTTT. It translates to CATRFNEKLFF.

CDR3 residues: CASSLVENTEAFF. As DNA, the CDR3 is TGTGCCAGCTCCCTAGTTGAGAACACTGAAGCTTTCTTT. The chain is built from TRBV11-2 and TRBJ1-1; D is uncertain. Germline loops: CDR1 SGHAT, CDR2 FQNNGV. The CDR3 is 13 amino acids. With 8 bases removed from V and 1 base from J, the gap between germline ends came to 11 bases.

This clone was observed a single time. The chain is built from TRBV10-2 and TRBJ2-1, with D possibly TRBD1 on 6 matching bases. Trimming pared 1 base from V and 10 bases from J, leaving 8 bases between. The V gene's germline CDR1 is WSHSY and CDR2 SAAADI. This CDR3 is 12 amino acids long. The CDR3 DNA follows: TGCGCCAGCAGTGAGTGGGGGCGCGAGCAGTTCTTC. Its translation is CASSEWGREQFF.